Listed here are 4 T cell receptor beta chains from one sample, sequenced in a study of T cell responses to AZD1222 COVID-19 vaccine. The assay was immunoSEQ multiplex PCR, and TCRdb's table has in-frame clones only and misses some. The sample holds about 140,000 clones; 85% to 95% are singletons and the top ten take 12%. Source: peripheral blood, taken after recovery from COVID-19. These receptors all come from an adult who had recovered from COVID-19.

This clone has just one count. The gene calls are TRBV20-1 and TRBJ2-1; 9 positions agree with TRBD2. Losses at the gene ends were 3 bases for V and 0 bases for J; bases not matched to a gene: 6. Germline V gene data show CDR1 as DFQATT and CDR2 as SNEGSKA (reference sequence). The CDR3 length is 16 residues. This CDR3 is CSASPSGRSSYNEQFF. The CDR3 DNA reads TGCAGTGCTAGTCCGAGCGGGAGGAGCTCCTACAATGAGCAGTTCTTC.

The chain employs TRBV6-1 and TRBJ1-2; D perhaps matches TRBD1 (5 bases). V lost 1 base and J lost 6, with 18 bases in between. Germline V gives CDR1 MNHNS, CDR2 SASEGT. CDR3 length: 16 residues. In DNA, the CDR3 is TGTGCCAGCAGTGAAGTTGGGGGGGAACTCTCAAATGGCTACACCTTC. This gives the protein CASSEVGGELSNGYTF.

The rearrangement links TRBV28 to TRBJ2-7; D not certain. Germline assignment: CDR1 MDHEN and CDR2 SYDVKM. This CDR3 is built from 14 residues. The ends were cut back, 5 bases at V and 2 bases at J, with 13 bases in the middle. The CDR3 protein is CASSLPRSTYEQYF. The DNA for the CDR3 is TGTGCCAGCAGTCTGCCCCGATCTACCTACGAGCAGTACTTC.

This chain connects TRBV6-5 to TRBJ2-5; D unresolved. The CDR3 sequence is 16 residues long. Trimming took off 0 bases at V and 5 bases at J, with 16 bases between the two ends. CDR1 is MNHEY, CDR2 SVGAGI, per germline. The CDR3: CASSYSNNLVTETQYF. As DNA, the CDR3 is TGTGCCAGCAGTTACTCGAATAACTTAGTCACGGAGACCCAGTACTTC.